Each of the 12 T cell receptor beta chains below was sequenced from the same sample in a study of CD8 T cells in Susac syndrome. Random hexamers served to reverse transcribe roughly 0.45 to 1 ug RNA. TCRdb reprocessed the immunoSEQ multiplex PCR reads with MiXCR, giving one entry per CDR3 protein. The sample holds 180,000 or so distinct CDR3 sequences, over 85% seen once. Sequences were obtained from CD4+ T cells from PBMCs. These receptors came from a human donor in good health.

Comment on this clonotype: One end of the junction varies from germline; a read error may be responsible. The chain is built from TRBV5-6 and TRBJ2-7, with D perhaps TRBD1 or TRBD2 (6 bases each). Germline V CDR1 and CDR2: SGHDT, YYEEEE. This CDR3 is built from 14 residues. Here the CDR3 reads CASRLEGGTYEQYF. The CDR3 bases are TGTGCCAGCAGATTGGAGGGGGGAACCTACGAGCAGTACTTC.

This clonotype was seen once. The chain combines TRBV9 with TRBJ2-1, with TRBD2 matching over 12 bases. There are 15 residues in the CDR3. Germline V lookup: CDR1 SGDLS, CDR2 YYNGEE. The V segment lost 5 bases and the J segment 9 bases; nucleotides outside the gene matches: 9. CDR3 DNA: TGTGCCAGCAGTTCGGGACTAGCGGGTTTCGGTGAGCAGTTCTTC. Translated, it gives CASSSGLAGFGEQFF.

V and J are TRBV2 and TRBJ1-5, with D possibly matching TRBD1 (5 bases). Germline CDR1 is SNHLY and CDR2 is FYNNEI. This CDR3 region has 14 residues. Trimming shortened V by 6 bases and J by 4 bases, and 13 bases separated the two germline ends. CDR3 nucleotide sequence: TGTGCCAGCAGGAGGGGTCAGGAAAATCAGCCCCAGCATTTT. It encodes CASRRGQENQPQHF.

V is TRBV5-4 and J is TRBJ1-4, with D perhaps matching TRBD1 (6 bases). CDR3 size: 15 residues. CDR1 and CDR2 from the germline V gene are SGHNT and YYREEE (reference sequence). V was pared by 3 bases and J by 7 bases, with 16 bases between. CDR3 coding DNA: TGTGCCAGCAGCTCACCATCAGGGGAAGGTGAAAAACTGTTTTTT. Translated: CASSSPSGEGEKLFF.

This chain connects TRBV20-1 to TRBJ1-2, with D possibly being TRBD1 (5 bases). Trimming took off 6 bases at V and 6 bases at J, with 17 bases between the two ends. The V gene's germline CDR1 is DFQATT and CDR2 SNEGSKA (reference sequence). The CDR3 covers 13 residues. The CDR3 loop reads CSAFGASFDGYTF. The CDR3 DNA sequence: TGCAGTGCGTTCGGGGCAAGCTTCGATGGCTACACCTTC.

V gene TRBV24-1 combines with J gene TRBJ2-7; D is possibly TRBD1 or TRBD2 (5 bases each). V was trimmed by 5 bases and J by 6 bases, leaving 19 bases between them. The germline CDR1 and CDR2 sequences are KGHDR and SFDVKD. The CDR3 extends over 15 amino acids. The CDR3 reads CATSVIDRGSVEQYF. The CDR3 bases are TGTGCCACCAGTGTAATTGACAGAGGGAGTGTCGAGCAGTACTTC.

The chain employs TRBV23-1 and TRBJ2-3, with a possible D match to TRBD2 (6 bases). TRBV23-1 belongs to the ORF category, with a function that is uncertain. Trimming stripped 1 base from V and 5 bases from J, with 10 bases between. The CDR3 is made up of 14 amino acids. CDR3 residues: CASSQLGRKDTQYF. CDR3 DNA sequence: TGCGCCAGCAGTCAATTGGGGAGGAAAGATACGCAGTATTTT.

V and J are TRBV6-6 and TRBJ2-7; D unclear. The CDR3 contains 10 residues. Per the germline V gene, CDR1 is MNHNY and CDR2 is SVGAGI (reference sequence). Deletions cut 2 bases from V and 5 bases from J, with 1 base between. The CDR3 DNA is TGTGCCAGCAGTTACCACGAGCAGTACTTC. Translated, it gives CASSYHEQYF.

The chain employs TRBV5-4 and TRBJ1-1, with D possibly matching TRBD1 (6 bases). The CDR3 totals 15 residues. Germline CDR1 and CDR2: SGHNT and YYREEE (reference sequence). V gave up 5 bases and J gave up 4 bases, with 18 bases separating them. This chain's CDR3 is CASSRAEGGGTEAFF. CDR3 sequence (DNA): TGTGCCAGCAGTCGAGCCGAGGGAGGGGGCACTGAAGCTTTCTTT.

This rearrangement joins TRBV20-1 to TRBJ1-6; 7 bases fit TRBD1. The germline CDR1 and CDR2 sequences are DFQATT and SNEGSKA (reference sequence). V dropped 5 bases and J dropped 7; count of bases not matched to a gene: 11. The CDR3 is 15 residues long. The CDR3 bases are TGCAGTGCTGGCAGGGCGGGGACAGACAATTCACCCCTCCACTTT. It yields the protein CSAGRAGTDNSPLHF.

The chain carries TRBV5-6 and TRBJ2-5, with D possibly matching TRBD2 (5 bases). CDR1 is SGHDT, CDR2 YYEEEE, per germline. Trimming shortened V by 2 bases and J by 3 bases, and 20 bases separated the two germline ends. This CDR3 is built from 17 residues. CDR3 in DNA: TGTGCCAGCAGCTTCTTCTTTAATCCGGGATCCGAAGAGACCCAGTACTTC. This encodes CASSFFFNPGSEETQYF.

The chain links TRBV29-1 to TRBJ2-3, with 9 bases that match TRBD1. The V segment lost 6 bases and the J segment 4 bases; nucleotides outside the gene matches: 2. Germline lookup yields CDR1 SQVTM and CDR2 ANQGSEA. This CDR3 spans 12 amino acids. The chain's CDR3 is CSVRTGADTQYF. CDR3 coding DNA: TGCAGCGTCAGGACAGGGGCAGATACGCAGTATTTT.